This T cell receptor (beta chain) was found in a study of metastatic and nonmetastatic thyroid tumors. General study results and limits: Relative to benign nodules, malignant thyroid tumors were reportedly characterized by significantly elevated TCR beta diversity in blood and tumor.

The V end lost 4 bases, the J end lost 6 bases, and 19 bases lay between the germline ends. CDR3 length equals 15 residues. In germline, CDR1 is SGHVS, CDR2 FNYEAQ. Thyroid surgery had not been preceded by any treatment in any patient. TCRdb re-called clones via MiXCR from the PCR reads. Here the sample spans about 10,000 clones, less than 50% being singletons. This clone is labeled as medium-sized. Its specificity is not known. A read error is possible here, since a much larger clone lies one base away. The clonotype originates from a female donor with papillary thyroid cancer or a benign thyroid nodule (not recorded which). Some clones in this sample may be carry-over from other donors' samples. V usage is TRBV7-6 and J usage is TRBJ2-7; D unresolved. Sequences were obtained from tumor tissue. The CDR3 nucleotides read TGTGCCAGCAGCTCGTCATTCGGAGATACCTGCGAGCAGTACTTC. This encodes CASSSSFGDTCEQYF.